The present T cell receptor (beta chain) was sequenced within a study of early T cells in non-severe SARS-CoV-2 infection. Turning to the study itself: The chains were unpaired, and the sequenced material was bulk RNA from unsorted whole blood.

Individually, cDNA molecules had unique molecular identifiers attached to them. In TCRdb, the 5' RACE reads were re-called with MiXCR into one record per CDR3 protein. The sample lists tens of thousands of distinct CDR3 sequences, 8% to 10% occurring once. Germline V gene data show CDR1 as KGHSH and CDR2 as LQKENI. V was clipped by 5 bases and J by 5 bases, with 19 bases between them. CDR3 length: 15 residues. General study points: Private and CD4 specificities were missed by VDJdb matching, which favored anti-spike CD8 responses.

Comment on this clonotype: Its antigen is unidentified.

The chain is built from TRBV18 and TRBJ2-7; TRBD1 is a possible D gene (6 bases). Specimen: whole blood, collected at baseline. This clonotype originated in an adult who was a healthcare worker with PCR-confirmed SARS-CoV-2 infection or an uninfected control (not recorded which). The CDR3 region is CASSVGYRVTDEQYF. The CDR3 region has the DNA TGTGCCAGCTCAGTGGGTTACAGGGTGACAGACGAGCAGTACTTC.